The text below deals with one TCR beta chain. The antigen remains undetermined. V was shortened by 3 bases and J by 4 bases, with 10 bases between the two germline ends. The germline V gene encodes CDR1 GTSNPN and CDR2 SVGIG (reference sequence). CDR3 length: 13 residues. The record originates from a study of T cell responses to AZD1222 COVID-19 vaccine. Assay used: immunoSEQ multiplex PCR; TCRdb lists only in-frame clones, some missing. This sample has around 60,000 clones, with about 90% found just once. Overall study results and limits: Unmutated variant regions reportedly attract nearly half of all spike-specific TCRs. CD4 TCRs covered the whole spike, strongest at regions 160-218 and 743-854.

The clonotype originates from an adult in good health. This specimen was peripheral blood, taken on day 0 of AZD1222 vaccination. The rearrangement uses TRBV30 and TRBJ2-1; no definite D call. The CDR3 nucleotides are TGTGCCTGGAGCCCCCTACGGTACAATGAGCAGTTCTTC. It encodes CAWSPLRYNEQFF. The full variable domain, rest sourced from reference TRBV30 and TRBJ2-1, is SQTIHQWPATLVQPVGSPLSLECTVEGTSNPNLYWYRQAAGRGLQLLFYSVGIGQISSEVPQNLSASRPQDRQFILSSKKLLLSDSGFYLCAWSPLRYNEQFFGPGTRLTVL.